This T cell receptor (beta chain) comes out of a study of OX40 agonist ivuxolimab in advanced cancers. Whole-study context: Each patient was given ivuxolimab into a vein every 2 weeks, at 0.01 to 10 mg/kg.

Study conclusions and caveats: Within 6 weeks, CD4+ and CD8+ blood T cells expanded clonally at 0.1 to 3.0 mg/kg.

Repertoires were generated with immunoSEQ multiplex PCR, while TCRdb's copy carries only in-frame clones and drops some. The top ten hold around 2% of the sample, which has about 46,000 clones, 82% seen once. Germline V gene data show CDR1 as SNHLY and CDR2 as FYNNEI. This CDR3 has 14 residues. The trim removed 5 bases at V and 9 bases at J, leaving 7 bases unmatched. As concerns this clone: Its antigen is currently unknown.

The input for sequencing was CD4+ or CD8+ T cells sorted from blood, taken in a trial of the OX40 agonist ivuxolimab. This clonotype was obtained from an adult with an advanced solid tumor such as melanoma, head and neck, liver or kidney cancer. The chain has TRBV2 and TRBJ1-6, with 7 bases lining up with TRBD1. The CDR3 region is CASSYRQGSSPLHF. CDR3 sequence (DNA): TGTGCCAGCAGTTACAGACAGGGTTCTTCACCCCTCCACTTT.